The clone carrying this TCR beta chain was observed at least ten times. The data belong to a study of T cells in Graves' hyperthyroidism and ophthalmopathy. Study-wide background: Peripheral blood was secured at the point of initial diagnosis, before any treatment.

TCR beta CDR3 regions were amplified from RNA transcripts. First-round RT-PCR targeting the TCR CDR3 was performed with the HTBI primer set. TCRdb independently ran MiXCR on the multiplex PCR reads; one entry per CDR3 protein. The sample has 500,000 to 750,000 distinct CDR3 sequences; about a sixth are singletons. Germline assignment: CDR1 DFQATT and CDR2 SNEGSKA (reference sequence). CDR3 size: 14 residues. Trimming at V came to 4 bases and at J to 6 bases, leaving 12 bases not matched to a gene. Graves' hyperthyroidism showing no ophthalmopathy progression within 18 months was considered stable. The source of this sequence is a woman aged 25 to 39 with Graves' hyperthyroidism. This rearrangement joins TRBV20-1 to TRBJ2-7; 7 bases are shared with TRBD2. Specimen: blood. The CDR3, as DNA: TGCAGTGCTACCAGTGGCGGGAGTATGGCCGAGCAGTACTTC. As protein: CSATSGGSMAEQYF.